The rows below give T cell receptor beta chains drawn from one sample of a study of blood T cell repertoires in COVID-19. Sequencing was performed with immunoSEQ multiplex PCR; in TCRdb, only in-frame clones are kept and a portion is missing. The sample lists 150,000 to 200,000 clones, around 86% occurring once. Sequencing was carried out using peripheral blood. The receptor set was obtained from a man between 60 and 75 years old with acute or convalescent COVID-19. Each CDR3 is given with its conserved first and last residue. The D gene is left open where the match is weak. Some rows have no size entry. The others give once, few or many, or a class for an expanded clone.

>TRBJ2-7|TRBD2|few|TRBV3-1/TRBV3-2
CASSHEVREVYNEQYF
TGTGCCAGCAGCCACGAGGTGCGGGAGGTTTACAACGAGCAGTACTTC
>TRBJ2-3|NA|NA|TRBV4-1
CASSQKLAPAQDTQYF
TGCGCCAGCAGCCAAAAACTAGCCCCCGCCCAGGATACGCAGTATTTT
>TRBJ2-5|NA|NA|TRBV2
CASSTEYQETQYF
TGTGCCAGCAGCACGGAGTACCAAGAGACCCAGTACTTC
>TRBJ2-5|TRBD2|NA|TRBV5-1
CASSREGLRETQYF
TGCGCCAGCAGCCGGGAGGGGCTCAGGGAGACCCAGTACTTC
>TRBJ2-7|TRBD2|NA|TRBV30
CAWSVLSGLAGHEQYF
TGTGCCTGGAGTGTATTGTCAGGACTAGCGGGACACGAGCAGTACTTC
>TRBJ1-1|NA|NA|TRBV6-5
CASSYSSRGNTEAFF
TGTGCCAGCAGTTATTCTTCCAGGGGGAACACTGAAGCTTTCTTT
>TRBJ2-3|NA|NA|TRBV29-1
CSVATGSTDTQYF
TGCAGCGTTGCCACAGGTAGCACAGATACGCAGTATTTT
>TRBJ1-4|NA|NA|TRBV6-6
CASSRTATNEKLFF
TGTGCCAGCAGTAGAACTGCAACTAATGAAAAACTGTTTTTT
>TRBJ2-3|NA|NA|TRBV5-4
CASSLRLGVDTQYF
TGTGCCAGCAGCTTACGACTAGGTGTAGATACGCAGTATTTT
>TRBJ2-7|NA|few|TRBV7-5
CARSQKRLGGRDEQYF
TGTGCCAGAAGCCAGAAAAGGCTAGGGGGCAGGGACGAGCAGTACTTC
>TRBJ2-1|NA|NA|TRBV5-1
CASTDSGGPYNEQFF
TGCGCCAGCACCGATAGCGGTGGGCCCTACAATGAGCAGTTCTTC
>TRBJ2-1|TRBD2|NA|TRBV18
CASSPWGTRLGPNEQFF
TGTGCCAGCTCACCCTGGGGGACTAGGCTTGGGCCCAATGAGCAGTTCTTC
>TRBJ1-1|NA|NA|TRBV5-1
CASSFSGGATTEAFF
TGCGCCAGCAGCTTCTCGGGGGGCGCGACCACTGAAGCTTTCTTT
>TRBJ2-7|TRBD1|once|TRBV4-1
CASSQGGTATYEQYF
TGCGCCAGCAGCCAAGGAGGGACAGCCACCTACGAGCAGTACTTC
>TRBJ2-5|NA|NA|TRBV20-1
CSASARDSGETQYF
TGCAGTGCTAGTGCCCGGGACTCGGGGGAGACCCAGTACTTC
>TRBJ2-3|TRBD2|NA|TRBV5-4
CASSSGLAGPTDTQYF
TGTGCCAGCAGCTCCGGACTAGCGGGACCCACAGATACGCAGTATTTT
>TRBJ1-2|NA|few|TRBV28
CASSLAGAGDYGYTF
TGTGCCAGCAGTTTGGCAGGGGCGGGCGACTATGGCTACACCTTC
>TRBJ2-7|TRBD2|NA|TRBV2
CASGGIYARGDYEQYF
TGTGCCAGCGGTGGAATTTATGCACGGGGGGACTACGAGCAGTACTTC
>TRBJ1-1|NA|NA|TRBV19
CASSMGAAGLMNTEAFF
TGTGCCAGTAGCATGGGGGCGGCAGGGCTCATGAACACTGAAGCTTTCTTT
>TRBJ2-5|NA|NA|TRBV12-3/TRBV12-4
CASSHPGQETQYF
TGTGCCAGCAGTCACCCAGGCCAAGAGACCCAGTACTTC
>TRBJ2-5|NA|NA|TRBV4-1
CASSQPTTRETQYF
TGCGCCAGCAGCCAACCTACTACGCGAGAGACCCAGTACTTC
>TRBJ2-7|NA|NA|TRBV5-1
CASSLSILNEQYF
TGCGCCAGCAGCTTGTCTATCCTGAACGAGCAGTACTTC
>TRBJ1-2|NA|NA|TRBV9
CASSVSENYGYTF
TGTGCCAGCAGCGTATCAGAAAACTATGGCTACACCTTC
>TRBJ2-7|TRBD1|NA|TRBV7-9
CASSLVGDSSYEQYF
TGTGCCAGCAGCTTAGTAGGGGACAGCTCCTACGAGCAGTACTTC
>TRBJ1-3|NA|NA|TRBV29-1
CSVDGAEGGNTIYF
TGCAGCGTTGATGGGGCGGAGGGAGGAAACACCATATATTTT
>TRBJ2-5|TRBD2|NA|TRBV11-1
CASSGGSQETQYF
TGTGCCAGCAGTGGCGGGAGCCAAGAGACCCAGTACTTC
>TRBJ2-2|TRBD2|NA|TRBV2
CASRGTSGNTGELFF
TGTGCCAGCAGAGGGACTAGCGGGAACACCGGGGAGCTGTTTTTT
>TRBJ1-6|NA|few|TRBV5-1
CASSLTGKNSPLHF
TGCGCCAGCAGCTTGACAGGGAAGAATTCACCCCTCCACTTT
>TRBJ1-2|TRBD1|once|TRBV6-2/TRBV6-3
CASSYDRGDYGYTF
TGTGCCAGCAGTTACGACAGGGGGGACTATGGCTACACCTTC